Below, 9 T cell receptor beta chains from the same sample are listed, as sequenced in a study of cytomegalovirus exposure and HLA in healthy donors. The PCR was carried out with 60 Vbeta primers and 13 Jbeta primers. The table came from immunoSEQ multiplex PCR; TCRdb's copy has only in-frame clones and leaves some out. The top ten clones hold 0.2% to 0.3% of a sample with 200,000 to 300,000 clones, 85% of them seen once. The source material was PBMCs. Source of these receptors: a girl aged 2-10 years in good health and CMV-seronegative.

This sequence joins TRBV6-5 and TRBJ2-3, with D perhaps matching TRBD1 (6 bases). Trimming left V 5 bases short and J 2 bases short, with 11 bases between. This CDR3 is built from 14 residues. The V gene's germline CDR1 is MNHEY and CDR2 SVGAGI. The CDR3 nucleotides are TGTGCCAGCAGTCCCGGGACAAACACAGATACGCAGTATTTT. It specifies CASSPGTNTDTQYF.

V usage is TRBV20-1 and J usage is TRBJ2-3; D is undetermined. V lost 6 bases and J lost 12, with 7 bases in between. Per germline, CDR1 DFQATT and CDR2 SNEGSKA (reference sequence). The CDR3 is made up of 8 amino acids. Here the CDR3 DNA reads TGCAGTGCCCCCCCTCAGTATTTT. Its protein product is CSAPPQYF.

This rearrangement joins TRBV4-1 to TRBJ2-7, with 10 bases that match TRBD2. Germline values: CDR1 MGHRA, CDR2 YSYEKL. The J segment lost 4 bases and the V segment lost 1 base, leaving 4 bases of the junction unmatched. CDR3 length: 15 amino acids. The chain's CDR3 is CASSQGLAGGYEQYF. CDR3 sequence (DNA): TGCGCCAGCAGCCAAGGACTAGCGGGCGGTTACGAGCAGTACTTC.

The chain combines TRBV9 with TRBJ1-1, with a tentative D call TRBD1 (5 bases). Germline-derived CDR1 and CDR2 are SGDLS and YYNGEE. This CDR3 is built from 16 residues. V was clipped by 0 bases and J by 3 bases, with 15 bases between them. CDR3: CASSVGGAGGDTEAFF. CDR3 DNA sequence: TGTGCCAGCAGCGTAGGGGGTGCCGGAGGGGACACTGAAGCTTTCTTT.

The chain is built from TRBV19 and TRBJ2-7; D is possibly TRBD1 (6 bases). The V end lost 4 bases, the J end lost 5 bases, and 21 bases lay between the germline ends. The CDR3 consists of 16 residues. Germline lookup yields CDR1 LNHDA and CDR2 SQIVND (reference sequence). The chain's CDR3 is CASSNQQGPVTHEQYF. The CDR3 DNA is TGTGCCAGTAGTAACCAACAGGGTCCTGTTACCCACGAGCAGTACTTC.

This clone was found once. The gene calls are TRBV6-1 and TRBJ1-2; 8 bases fit TRBD1. In germline, CDR1 is MNHNS, CDR2 SASEGT. CDR3 length equals 11 residues. CDR3 sequence: CAYLTGQVVTF. In DNA, the CDR3 is TGTGCATACCTGACGGGACAGGTGGTCACCTTC.

This chain links TRBV10-3 with TRBJ2-7, with TRBD2 matching over 8 bases. Unmatched junction bases numbered 5, after V lost 2 bases and J lost 2 bases. The CDR3 is 15 residues long. CDR1 and CDR2 from the germline V gene are ENHRY and SYGVKD. CDR3 nucleotides: TGTGCCATCAGTGAGCACACTAGCGGTGCCTACGAGCAGTACTTC. Protein product: CAISEHTSGAYEQYF.

This chain uses TRBV6-1 with TRBJ1-2, with unresolved D. CDR3 length: 14 amino acids. V lost 2 bases and J lost 6, with 13 bases in between. CDR1 and CDR2 (germline): MNHNS, SASEGT. The CDR3: CASSERRGFDGYTF. The DNA of the CDR3 is TGTGCCAGCAGTGAAAGGCGGGGTTTCGATGGCTACACCTTC.

This chain uses TRBV30 with TRBJ2-3; 7 bases agree with TRBD1. Looked up from germline, CDR1 is GTSNPN and CDR2 is SVGIG (reference sequence). The CDR3 is made up of 16 amino acids. V lost 3 bases and J lost 3; bases outside the gene matches: 12. The CDR3 DNA sequence: TGTGCCTGGAGCGGAAGACAGGGAAAGAGAACAGATACGCAGTATTTT. Protein sequence: CAWSGRQGKRTDTQYF.